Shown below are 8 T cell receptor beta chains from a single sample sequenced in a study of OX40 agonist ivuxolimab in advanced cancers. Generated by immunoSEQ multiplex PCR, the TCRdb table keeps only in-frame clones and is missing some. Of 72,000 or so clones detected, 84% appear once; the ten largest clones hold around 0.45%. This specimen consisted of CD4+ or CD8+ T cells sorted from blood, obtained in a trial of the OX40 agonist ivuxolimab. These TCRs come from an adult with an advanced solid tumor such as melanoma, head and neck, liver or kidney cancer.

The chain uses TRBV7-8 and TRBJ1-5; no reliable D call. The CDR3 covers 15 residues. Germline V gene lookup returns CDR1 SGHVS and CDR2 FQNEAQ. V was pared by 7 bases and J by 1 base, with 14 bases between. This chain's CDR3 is CASTSAAGSNQPQHF. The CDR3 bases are TGTGCCAGCACATCAGCAGCTGGAAGCAATCAGCCCCAGCATTTT.

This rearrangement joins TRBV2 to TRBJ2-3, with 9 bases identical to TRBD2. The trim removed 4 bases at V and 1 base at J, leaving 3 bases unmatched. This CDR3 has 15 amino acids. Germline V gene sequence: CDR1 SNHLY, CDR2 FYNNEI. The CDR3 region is CASSALAGGTDTQYF. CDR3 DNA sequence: TGTGCCAGCAGTGCGTTAGCGGGAGGCACAGATACGCAGTATTTT.

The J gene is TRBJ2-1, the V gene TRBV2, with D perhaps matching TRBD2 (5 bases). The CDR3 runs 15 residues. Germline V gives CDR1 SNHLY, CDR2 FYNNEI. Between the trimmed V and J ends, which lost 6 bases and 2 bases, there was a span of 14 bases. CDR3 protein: CASSLLRTPYNEQFF. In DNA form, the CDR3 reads TGTGCCAGCAGCCTACTCCGGACTCCCTACAATGAGCAGTTCTTC.

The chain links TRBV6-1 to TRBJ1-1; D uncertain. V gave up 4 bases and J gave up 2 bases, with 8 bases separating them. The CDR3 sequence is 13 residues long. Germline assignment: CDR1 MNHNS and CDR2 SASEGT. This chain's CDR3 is CASSVTTNTEAFF. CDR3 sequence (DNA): TGTGCCAGCAGTGTGACAACAAACACTGAAGCTTTCTTT.

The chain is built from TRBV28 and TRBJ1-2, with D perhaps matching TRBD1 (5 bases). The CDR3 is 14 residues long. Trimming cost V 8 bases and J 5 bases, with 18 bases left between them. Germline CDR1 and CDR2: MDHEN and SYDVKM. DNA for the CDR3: TGTGCCAGCGCAGGTCAGGGCGGGCGTTATGGCTACACCTTC. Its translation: CASAGQGGRYGYTF.

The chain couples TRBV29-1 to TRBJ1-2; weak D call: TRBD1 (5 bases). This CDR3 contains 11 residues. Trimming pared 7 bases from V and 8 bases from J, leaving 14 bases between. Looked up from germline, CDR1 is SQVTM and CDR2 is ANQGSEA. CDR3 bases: TGCAGCGCCGGGGACGAAAGGGGCTACACCTTC. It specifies CSAGDERGYTF.

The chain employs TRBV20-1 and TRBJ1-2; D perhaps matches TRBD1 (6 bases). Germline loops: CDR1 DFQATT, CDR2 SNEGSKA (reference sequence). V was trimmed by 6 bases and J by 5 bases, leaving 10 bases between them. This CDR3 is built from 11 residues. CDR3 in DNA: TGCAGTGCCCCGGACAGTTATGGCTACACCTTC. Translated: CSAPDSYGYTF.

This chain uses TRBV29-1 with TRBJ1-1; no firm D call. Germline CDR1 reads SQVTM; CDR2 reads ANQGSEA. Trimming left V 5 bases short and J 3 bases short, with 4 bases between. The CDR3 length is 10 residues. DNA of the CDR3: TGCAGCGTTTGGTACACTGAAGCTTTCTTT. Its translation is CSVWYTEAFF.